This T cell receptor beta chain was sequenced during a study of shared clonotypes between healthy human individuals. The CDR3 consists of 13 residues. Germline lookup yields CDR1 SGHDN and CDR2 FVKESK. The V end was cut by 2 bases, the J end by 6 bases, with 9 bases between. Points on this clone: What it recognizes is unknown.

Study-wide points: An anticipated effect of sequencing depth on clonotype sharing among donors was recognized.

Generated by immunoSEQ multiplex PCR, the TCRdb table keeps only in-frame clones and is missing some. The sample carries roughly 480,000 clones, less than 80% recorded once. The V and J genes are TRBV14 and TRBJ2-3; D call uncertain. The sequenced sample consisted of PBMCs. The receptor comes from a middle-aged woman in good health. Some clones in this sample may be carry-over from other donors' samples. The CDR3 DNA follows: TGTGCCAGCAGCCAAAATCCCGGGGATACGCAGTATTTT. It yields the protein CASSQNPGDTQYF.